This T cell receptor beta chain was recorded in a study of T cells after posttransplantation cyclophosphamide. Study findings and constraints: Donor CD8+ memory clones often dominated recipient blood repertoires at later times. Skin or GI-infiltrating T cells shared few TRB sequences with blood.

Clones were sequenced by immunoSEQ multiplex PCR, and TCRdb holds only the in-frame ones, with some missing. The repertoire consists of 45,000 to 55,000 clones, none detected only once. This clone was recorded at least ten times. Antigen: not known. Trimming cost V 4 bases and J 5 bases; bases outside gene matches: 7. Per the germline V gene, CDR1 is LGHNT and CDR2 is FRNRAP. The CDR3 runs 16 residues. The sequenced sample was PBMCs. The chain carries TRBV12-5 and TRBJ2-7; 14 bases line up with TRBD2. The sequence was collected from a man in his forties in good health, CMV-negative, and a related stem cell transplant donor. The CDR3 spells CASGYGTSGSVDEQYF. CDR3 DNA sequence: TGTGCTAGTGGTTACGGGACTAGCGGGAGTGTCGACGAGCAGTACTTC.